This note documents a single TCR beta chain sequence. What was sequenced were expressed TCRB transcripts, since all of the isolated RNA had been reverse transcribed. Method: immunoSEQ multiplex PCR; TCRdb's copy keeps in-frame clones and lacks some. The top ten hold over 0.8% of the sample, which has some 300,000 clones, about 8.5% seen once. The CDR3 has 14 residues. Trimming removed 2 bases from V and 1 base from J, with 8 bases in between. Per germline, CDR1 SEHNR and CDR2 FQNEAQ (reference sequence). This sample is drawn from a study of beta chain features in type 1 diabetes. Researchers reported sorting CD4+ naive, central memory, regulatory and stem cell-like memory cells via CD45RO/CCR7/CD25/CD127/CD95/CD27.

The sample taken for sequencing was central memory CD4+ T cells from blood. The chain employs TRBV7-9 and TRBJ1-2; TRBD1 is a possible D gene (6 bases). This clonotype originated in a woman aged 18-30 years in good health. The CDR3 DNA follows: TGTGCCAGCAGCTTAACACAGGGTAACTATGGCTACACCTTC. Protein product: CASSLTQGNYGYTF.